This paragraph covers one T cell receptor beta chain sequence. The CDR3 extends over 15 amino acids. Germline CDR1 and CDR2: SGHRS and YFSETQ. V was clipped by 4 bases and J by 0 bases, with 11 bases between them. Sequenced by immunoSEQ multiplex PCR; TCRdb stores in-frame clones only, minus some. The table includes more than 90,000 clones, more than 65% detected once. The source of the sample is a study of T cell responses to AZD1222 COVID-19 vaccine. The genes are TRBV5-1 and TRBJ2-1, with D perhaps matching TRBD1 or TRBD2 (6 bases each). The material sequenced was peripheral blood, taken on day 0 of AZD1222 vaccination. The receptor comes from an adult in good health. The CDR3 here is CASSPGASSYNEQFF. The CDR3 region has the DNA TGCGCCAGCAGCCCGGGGGCCAGCTCCTACAATGAGCAGTTCTTC.